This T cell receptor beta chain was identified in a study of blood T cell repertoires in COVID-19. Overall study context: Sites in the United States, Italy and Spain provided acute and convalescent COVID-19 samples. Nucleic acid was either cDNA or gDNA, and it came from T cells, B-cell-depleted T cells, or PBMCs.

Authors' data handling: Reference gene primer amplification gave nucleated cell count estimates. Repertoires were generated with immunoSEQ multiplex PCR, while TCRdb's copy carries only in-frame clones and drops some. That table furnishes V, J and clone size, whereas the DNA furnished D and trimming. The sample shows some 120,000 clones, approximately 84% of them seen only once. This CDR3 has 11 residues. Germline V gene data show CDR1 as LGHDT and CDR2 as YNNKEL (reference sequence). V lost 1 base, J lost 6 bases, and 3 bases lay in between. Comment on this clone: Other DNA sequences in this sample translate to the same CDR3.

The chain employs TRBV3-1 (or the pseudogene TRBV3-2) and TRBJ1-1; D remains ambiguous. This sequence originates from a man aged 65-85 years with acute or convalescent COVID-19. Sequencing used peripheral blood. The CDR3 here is CASSQASEAFF. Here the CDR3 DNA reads TGTGCCAGCAGCCAAGCCTCTGAAGCTTTCTTT.